Shown below are 7 T cell receptor beta chains from a single sample sequenced in a study of glioma-infiltrating T cells. Amplification of TCR alpha and beta CDR3 regions from RNA used iRepertoire nested multiplex PCR. Using its own MiXCR run on the multiplex PCR reads, TCRdb lists one record per CDR3 protein. The profile shows about 140,000 distinct CDR3 sequences, more than 35% of them singletons. Material: glioma tissue, nonneoplastic brain tissue, or PBMCs (not recorded which). The receptors were gathered from a human donor with low-grade glioma or glioblastoma, undergoing nonglioma brain surgery, or in good health (not recorded which).

The chain is built from TRBV7-6 and TRBJ1-5; TRBD1 is a possible D gene (5 bases). The CDR3 contains 14 residues. The V gene lost 1 base and the J gene lost 8 bases, with 12 bases spanning the gap. Germline V gene lookup returns CDR1 SGHVS and CDR2 FNYEAQ. CDR3 DNA: TGTGCCAGCAGCTTAGGAAGGGGAGATAAGCCCCAGCATTTT. Translating it yields CASSLGRGDKPQHF.

This clonotype was seen once. J is TRBJ1-1 and V is TRBV6-1, with TRBD1 matching 9 bases. The germline gives CDR1 MNHNS, CDR2 SASEGT. The CDR3 is 15 amino acids. Trimming cost V 5 bases and J 1 base; bases outside gene matches: 5. The chain's CDR3 is CASSNTDRGNTEAFF. CDR3 sequence (DNA): TGTGCCAGCAGTAATACGGACAGGGGGAACACTGAAGCTTTCTTT.

V is TRBV19 and J is TRBJ2-1; D not resolved. The V gene's germline CDR1 is LNHDA and CDR2 SQIVND (reference sequence). The CDR3 is 13 residues long. The V and J ends lost 5 bases and 10 bases respectively, with 15 bases between them. CDR3 amino acids: CASSGPLSREQFF. The CDR3 DNA follows: TGTGCCAGTAGTGGTCCCTTGAGTCGAGAGCAGTTCTTC.

The V and J genes are TRBV24-1 and TRBJ2-7, with D perhaps matching TRBD1 (6 bases). The germline V gene has CDR1 KGHDR and CDR2 SFDVKD. CDR3 length: 15 residues. V shed 2 bases and J shed 5 bases, with 15 bases lying between them. Written as DNA, the CDR3 is TGTGCCACCAGTGATTCCTTGACACGGACAGACGAGCAGTACTTC. The encoded protein is CATSDSLTRTDEQYF.

The chain recombines TRBV7-9 with TRBJ1-1; TRBD1 might be the D (5 bases). This CDR3 region has 14 residues. V lost 7 bases and J lost 3, with 15 bases in between. CDR1 and CDR2 from the germline V gene are SEHNR and FQNEAQ (reference sequence). This chain's CDR3 is CASTRQSWDTEAFF. CDR3 DNA sequence: TGTGCCAGCACGAGACAGTCTTGGGACACTGAAGCTTTCTTT.

This clonotype was detected only a few times. The V call is TRBV6-2 or TRBV6-3, the J call TRBJ2-7; 12 bases are a match to TRBD2. V was pared by 2 bases and J by 4 bases, with 6 bases of the junction left unmatched. CDR1 MNHEY and CDR2 SVGEGT come from the germline V gene. CDR3 length: 16 amino acids. The CDR3 nucleotides read TGTGCCAGCAGTTACGTGACTAGCGGGGGACCATACGAGCAGTACTTC. This gives the protein CASSYVTSGGPYEQYF.

The chain employs TRBV11-2 and TRBJ2-7; 9 bases are a match to TRBD2. This CDR3 spans 15 amino acids. J lost 7 bases, V lost 1 base, and 8 bases had no gene match. CDR1 is SGHAT, CDR2 FQNNGV, per germline. CDR3 residues: CASSLGVAGVQEQYF. CDR3 in DNA: TGTGCCAGCAGCTTAGGGGTAGCGGGAGTCCAGGAGCAGTACTTC. The variable domain in full, with the rest retrieved from reference TRBV11-2 and TRBJ2-7, is EAGVAQSPRYKIIEKRQSVAFWCNPISGHATLYWYQQILGQGPKLLIQFQNNGVVDDSQLPKDRFSAERLKGVDSTLKIQPAKLEDSAVYLCASSLGVAGVQEQYFGPGTRLTVT.